One sample yielded the 23 T cell receptor beta chains listed below, sequenced in a study of persistence of HIV-infected CD4 T cells (dated by TCRdb to 2020 to 2022). The meaning of the sample's treatment or condition label: suppressive antiretroviral therapy. A pool of overlapping 15-mer peptides from HIV-1 Gag, at 1 ug per peptide per mL, was used to stimulate the cells. Nonresponding CD40L-negative CD69-negative CD45RO-high memory CD4+ T cells were sorted as memory populations depleted of antigen-responding cells. The immunoSEQ hsTCRB assay version 4, run in survey mode, was used to sequence TCRbeta repertoires from genomic DNA. Here the immuneACCESS table is served through TCRdb, limited to in-frame sequences with V and J called. Missing clones are a known gap in these copies; in checked studies unresolved V genes cover under half, and the rest lacks a known reason. This sample is represented by over 60,000 clones; 65% to 75% of them were singletons. The top ten constitute more than 1.5% of the sample.

For these receptors, no antigen is known. Sequenced here: CD4+ T cells sorted from PBMCs after roughly 18-hour stimulation, sampled from a patient who received antiretroviral therapy. The cell subset or site label, read with the paper, signifies: CD40L-CD69- CD45RO-high memory CD4 T cells not responding to Gag peptides. Receptors originate from an adult man with HIV who was CMV-seropositive.

This sequence joins TRBV6-5 and TRBJ1-2; D gene ambiguous. Trimming removed 11 bases at V and 2 bases at J, with 15 bases between. The CDR3 is made up of 13 amino acids. Germline V gene sequence: CDR1 MNHEY, CDR2 SVGAGI. The DNA of the CDR3 is TGTGCCTCTTCGAGGGAGGAGAACTATGGCTACACCTTC. Protein: CASSREENYGYTF.

The chain uses TRBV3-1 (or the pseudogene TRBV3-2) and TRBJ2-3, with D perhaps TRBD1 (6 bases). Germline CDR1 LGHDT, CDR2 YNNKEL (reference sequence). The CDR3 is 15 amino acids. V gave up 5 bases and J gave up 5 bases, with 17 bases separating them. In nucleotides, the CDR3 is TGTGCCAGCAGCACTTACTCTACCAGGGGAGATACGCAGTATTTT. Amino acid sequence: CASSTYSTRGDTQYF.

V usage is TRBV30 and J usage is TRBJ1-6; D may be TRBD1 (6 bases). This CDR3 region has 16 residues. The ends were cut back, 2 bases at V and 7 bases at J, with 18 bases in the middle. CDR1 and CDR2 from the germline V gene are GTSNPN and SVGIG (reference sequence). The CDR3 reads CAWSYQGSVNNSPLHF. The CDR3 DNA is TGTGCCTGGAGTTACCAGGGGAGTGTAAACAATTCACCCCTCCACTTT.

The chain combines TRBV6-1 with TRBJ2-6; 10 bases agree with TRBD1. V shed 3 bases and J 0 bases; nucleotides not matched to a gene: 2. Germline loops: CDR1 MNHNS, CDR2 SASEGT. The CDR3 contains 17 residues. The CDR3 DNA is TGTGCCAGCAGTGATGGACAGGGGGTCTCTGGGGCCAACGTCCTGACTTTC. Protein sequence: CASSDGQGVSGANVLTF.

CDR3 in DNA: TGTGCCAGCAGTTCCCAATGGGAGGAGCAGTACTTC. It is translated as CASSSQWEEQYF. The chain employs TRBV28 and TRBJ2-7; D possibly corresponds to TRBD2 (5 bases). From germline, CDR1 is MDHEN and CDR2 SYDVKM. Between the trimmed V and J ends, which lost 4 bases and 7 bases, there was a span of 11 bases. This CDR3 has 12 residues.

In this sample, this clone turned up a few times. The rearrangement links TRBV19 to TRBJ2-6, with D perhaps TRBD1 or TRBD2 (5 bases each). V was pared by 5 bases and J by 0 bases, with 11 bases between. Germline CDR1 and CDR2: LNHDA and SQIVND (reference sequence). The CDR3 is made up of 16 amino acids. CDR3 sequence (DNA): TGTGCCAGTAGTCTGGGGACCGTCTCTGGGGCCAACGTCCTGACTTTC. As protein: CASSLGTVSGANVLTF.

V gene TRBV7-9 combines with J gene TRBJ1-5; 7 nucleotides agree with TRBD1. The CDR3 extends over 16 amino acids. Germline V gives CDR1 SEHNR, CDR2 FQNEAQ (reference sequence). With 3 bases clipped from V and 1 base from J, the junction kept 6 bases outside the gene matches. The CDR3: CASSLAGQASNQPQHF. The DNA of the CDR3 is TGTGCCAGCAGCTTGGCCGGACAGGCCAGCAATCAGCCCCAGCATTTT.

The chain combines TRBV6-5 with TRBJ2-1; 10 bases align to TRBD1. The CDR3 length is 16 residues. Germline loops: CDR1 MNHEY, CDR2 SVGAGI. V was pared by 2 bases and J by 8 bases, with 9 bases of the junction left unmatched. The CDR3 DNA sequence: TGTGCCAGCAGTTACCTGGACAGGGGGAGCTGGGATGAGCAGTTCTTC. Its translation is CASSYLDRGSWDEQFF.

This clone was seen just once. The chain uses TRBV4-1 and TRBJ1-2; D is unresolved. The CDR3 is made up of 16 amino acids. The germline V gene has CDR1 MGHRA and CDR2 YSYEKL. Trimming shortened V by 0 bases and J by 3 bases, and 14 bases separated the two germline ends. CDR3 loop: CASSQDPRRFDYGYTF. CDR3 bases: TGCGCCAGCAGCCAAGATCCGAGGAGGTTCGACTATGGCTACACCTTC.

The V gene is TRBV18, the J gene TRBJ2-2; unclear D gene. The CDR3 is made up of 15 amino acids. Trimming stripped 0 bases from V and 7 bases from J, with 12 bases between. Germline CDR1 reads KGHSH; CDR2 reads LQKENI. The DNA for the CDR3 is TGTGCCAGCTCACCACCGAACAGCCTTGGCGGGGAGCTGTTTTTT. Translating gives CASSPPNSLGGELFF.

The sample holds a few counts of this clone. V gene TRBV6-5 combines with J gene TRBJ2-3, with 7 bases identical to TRBD1. The CDR3 spans 16 residues. The V segment lost 4 bases and the J segment 2 bases; nucleotides outside the gene matches: 9. Germline values: CDR1 MNHEY, CDR2 SVGAGI. CDR3 amino acids: CASSSPRTGNTDTQYF. The CDR3 DNA reads as TGTGCCAGCAGTTCCCCACGGACAGGAAACACAGATACGCAGTATTTT.

This clone turned up a few times. The CDR3 reads CASSDRRGNTEAFF. CDR3 DNA sequence: TGTGCCAGCAGTGATAGGCGGGGGAACACTGAAGCTTTCTTT. The chain is built from TRBV2 and TRBJ1-1; no clear D. V was shortened by 3 bases and J by 1 base, with 9 bases between the two germline ends. The length of the CDR3 is 14 residues. CDR1 and CDR2 from the germline V gene are SNHLY and FYNNEI.

The V gene is TRBV29-1, the J gene TRBJ1-4; TRBD1 is a possible D gene (6 bases). This CDR3 comprises 12 residues. The germline gives CDR1 SQVTM, CDR2 ANQGSEA. The germline V and J ends were trimmed by 5 bases and 11 bases, with 15 bases remaining between them. The CDR3 is CSVLGGREKLFF. For the CDR3, the DNA is TGCAGCGTTCTGGGGGGCCGCGAGAAACTGTTTTTT.

The gene calls are TRBV28 and TRBJ1-1, with D possibly being TRBD1 (5 bases). Trimming removed 5 bases from V and 1 base from J, with 14 bases in between. This CDR3 region has 15 residues. Per germline, CDR1 MDHEN and CDR2 SYDVKM. The CDR3 is CASSGENRRNTEAFF. CDR3 DNA sequence: TGTGCCAGCAGTGGAGAAAACAGGAGGAACACTGAAGCTTTCTTT.

The chain uses TRBV6-5 and TRBJ2-7; D is perhaps TRBD1 (5 bases). Germline lookup yields CDR1 MNHEY and CDR2 SVGAGI. CDR3 length equals 13 residues. The V end was cut by 5 bases, the J end by 6 bases, with 14 bases between. CDR3 sequence (DNA): TGTGCCAGCAGTATAGGACACCTCCTCGAGCAGTACTTC. This gives the protein CASSIGHLLEQYF.

V is TRBV7-9 and J is TRBJ2-2; D is possibly TRBD2 (6 bases). The V gene's germline CDR1 is SEHNR and CDR2 FQNEAQ (reference sequence). V lost 4 bases and J 1 base, leaving 7 bases between the germline ends. The CDR3 totals 14 residues. CDR3 in DNA: TGTGCCAGCAGCTACGGGGGGAACACCGGGGAGCTGTTTTTT. This gives the protein CASSYGGNTGELFF.

This clone was counted a single time. This chain joins TRBV7-9 and TRBJ1-2; D is undetermined. There are 14 residues in the CDR3. Germline CDR1 and CDR2: SEHNR and FQNEAQ (reference sequence). Trimming took 6 bases from V and 2 from J, leaving 13 bases between them. CDR3: CASSPETANYGYTF. CDR3 sequence (DNA): TGTGCCAGCAGTCCCGAGACGGCGAACTATGGCTACACCTTC.

J is TRBJ2-7 and V is TRBV4-1; 13 bases align to TRBD2. Trimming removed 3 bases from V and 7 bases from J; junction bases left unmatched: 24. This CDR3 is 21 amino acids long. CDR1 is MGHRA and CDR2 is YSYEKL in the germline V gene. This chain's CDR3 is CASSHGAPGTSGIPTLGEQYF. CDR3 bases: TGCGCCAGCAGCCACGGGGCCCCCGGGACTAGCGGGATACCTACGCTGGGAGAGCAGTACTTC.

The V gene is TRBV4-1, the J gene TRBJ2-2; 9 bases align to TRBD1. V gave up 4 bases and J gave up 5 bases; unmatched junction bases: 5. The CDR3 consists of 15 residues. Germline CDR1 reads MGHRA; CDR2 reads YSYEKL. The CDR3 reads CASSRGTGLTGELFF. The DNA of the CDR3 is TGCGCCAGCAGCCGAGGGACAGGGCTTACCGGGGAGCTGTTTTTT.

At least ten counts were recorded for this clone. The chain employs TRBV7-9 and TRBJ2-1; D call uncertain. This CDR3 comprises 11 residues. Trimming removed 0 bases from V and 12 bases from J, with 6 bases in between. Germline CDR1 and CDR2: SEHNR and FQNEAQ (reference sequence). The CDR3 sequence: CASSLAGGQFF. The CDR3 nucleotides are TGTGCCAGCAGCTTAGCTGGTGGGCAGTTCTTC.

V is TRBV18 and J is TRBJ1-2; 8 bases agree with TRBD1. Germline assignment: CDR1 KGHSH and CDR2 LQKENI. V lost 0 bases, J lost 3 bases, and 0 bases stayed unmatched. The CDR3 loop spans 14 amino acids. The CDR3 nucleotides read TGTGCCAGCTCACCACCGGACAGGGACTATGGCTACACCTTC. It specifies CASSPPDRDYGYTF.

This chain uses TRBV9 with TRBJ1-1; TRBD1 aligns across 10 bases. Germline V lookup: CDR1 SGDLS, CDR2 YYNGEE. This CDR3 spans 18 amino acids. The J segment lost 1 base and the V segment lost 0 bases, leaving 9 bases of the junction unmatched. This chain's CDR3 is CASSVGLGGQGSNTEAFF. The CDR3, as DNA: TGTGCCAGCAGCGTAGGTTTAGGGGGACAGGGGTCGAACACTGAAGCTTTCTTT.

Only a few counts were recorded for this clone. The CDR3 DNA reads as TGCGCCAGCACCCTCATGGACAGCCCCTATGGCTACACCTTC. It encodes CASTLMDSPYGYTF. This sequence joins TRBV5-1 and TRBJ1-2, with TRBD1 as a possible D gene (6 bases). Per the germline V gene, CDR1 is SGHRS and CDR2 is YFSETQ. The germline V and J ends were trimmed by 6 bases and 4 bases, with 16 bases remaining between them. The CDR3 runs 14 residues.